This TCR beta chain was captured by sequencing in a study of vaccination effects on CD4 cells after COVID-19. Study background: Two convalescent patients were sampled 16 days and one week before vaccination. Study-wide results and limits: The study found marked clonal contraction of infection- and vaccine-induced clones late after vaccination.

Comments on this clone: What it binds is unknown.

Only in-frame clones appear in the TCRdb table, and some are missing; sequencing was by immunoSEQ multiplex PCR. Of fewer than 90,000 clones in the sample, roughly 73% were seen once. V lost 3 bases and J lost 5; bases outside the gene matches: 8. CDR3 length equals 17 residues. The germline V gene encodes CDR1 SGHVS and CDR2 FQNEAQ. Viral peptide pools were used in the ViraFEST assay to expand antigen-specific CD4+ T cells, and sequencing came afterward. The authors isolated CD4+ T cells after around nine days of culture. The person's infection with SARS-CoV-2, confirmed by PCR, took place between March and December 2020. Serving as negative control culture was an HIV-1 Nef peptide pool. Cells had half their medium changed to IL-2 medium on days 3 and 7.

The origin of this receptor is a human donor who had a prior SARS-CoV-2 infection. Sequenced here: CD4+ T cells from PBMCs cultured with HIV peptides, sampled before COVID-19 vaccination. Subset in this sample: HIV-1 Nef peptide pool negative control/reference culture. J is TRBJ2-3 and V is TRBV7-8; TRBD2 aligns across 13 bases. CDR3 protein: CASSFAGTSGDVDTQYF. CDR3 bases: TGTGCCAGCAGCTTCGCTGGGACTAGCGGGGATGTAGATACGCAGTATTTT.